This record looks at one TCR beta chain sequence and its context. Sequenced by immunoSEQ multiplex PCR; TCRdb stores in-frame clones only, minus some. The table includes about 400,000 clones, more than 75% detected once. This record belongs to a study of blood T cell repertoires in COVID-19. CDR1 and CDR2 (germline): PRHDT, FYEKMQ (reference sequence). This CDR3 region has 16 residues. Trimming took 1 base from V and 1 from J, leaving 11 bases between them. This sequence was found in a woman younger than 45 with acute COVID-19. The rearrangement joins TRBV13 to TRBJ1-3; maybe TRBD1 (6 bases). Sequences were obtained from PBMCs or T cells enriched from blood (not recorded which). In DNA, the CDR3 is TGTGCCAGCAGCTTAGCAACAGGGCGGTCTGGAAACACCATATATTTT. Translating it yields CASSLATGRSGNTIYF.